This TCR beta chain was documented in a study of OX40 agonist ivuxolimab in advanced cancers. TCRdb's copy holds only in-frame clones and misses some; the assay was immunoSEQ multiplex PCR. This table holds about 80,000 clones, over 85% found once. Germline CDR1 is SGHNT and CDR2 is YYREEE (reference sequence). Trimming removed 5 bases from V and 8 bases from J; junction bases left unmatched: 8. This CDR3 spans 15 amino acids. This sequence was found in an adult with an advanced solid tumor such as melanoma, head and neck, liver or kidney cancer. The sequencing here drew on CD4+ or CD8+ T cells sorted from blood, taken in a trial of the OX40 agonist ivuxolimab. This chain uses TRBV5-4 with TRBJ2-2; TRBD1 matches 11 bases. The CDR3 sequence: CASRPGTGGRGELFF. The CDR3 DNA reads TGTGCCAGCAGGCCTGGGACAGGGGGAAGGGGGGAGCTGTTTTTT.